These T cell receptor beta chains were read from a single sample in a study of blood T cell repertoires in COVID-19. Profiled with immunoSEQ multiplex PCR; TCRdb holds only in-frame clones, not every one. The data contain some 170,000 clones, around 80% of them seen just once; the ten biggest clones take up approximately 8%. Sequenced: peripheral blood. The receptors stem from a man in his 60s with acute or convalescent COVID-19. Each CDR3 is given without its conserved first and last residue. The order of the fields is clone size, J gene, V gene, CDR3 protein. Size values are once, few and many counts, or a class for expanded clones, and some rows have none.

. | TRBJ1-4 | TRBV19 | ASSPQGALNEKLF
few | TRBJ1-5 | TRBV6-5 | ASNLRDRGNQPQH
. | TRBJ2-7 | TRBV7-9 | ASRPTWGGGEQY
. | TRBJ1-1 | TRBV10-1 | ASKPGGAFIGNTEAF
. | TRBJ1-6 | TRBV7-2 | ASSPGGGRTNSPLH
. | TRBJ1-2 | TRBV24-1 | ATSDPDDRPGGYT
. | TRBJ2-7 | TRBV3-1/TRBV3-2 | ASSRLGQGEHEQY
. | TRBJ2-1 | TRBV12-3/TRBV12-4 | ASSWGGFNEQF
. | TRBJ2-7 | TRBV5-1 | ASSSPDRGLSEQY
. | TRBJ2-7 | TRBV7-8 | ASSLAYRGSEQY
. | TRBJ2-2 | TRBV9 | ASSVGGANTGELF
. | TRBJ1-1 | TRBV19 | ASRDRVDTEAF
. | TRBJ2-7 | TRBV10-1 | ASSVQGAPAYEQY
. | TRBJ2-2 | TRBV12-3/TRBV12-4 | ASSLQDGELF
. | TRBJ2-3 | TRBV5-4 | ASSLVQGTDTQY
. | TRBJ2-7 | TRBV10-3 | AITGRDSYEQY
. | TRBJ1-5 | TRBV2 | ASSRDRNQPQH
. | TRBJ1-2 | TRBV5-8 | ASSLVLGLSMRDYGYT
. | TRBJ1-5 | TRBV4-2 | ASSQDVGVNQPQH
once | TRBJ1-4 | TRBV2 | ASSPRTGEGEKLF
. | TRBJ2-1 | TRBV5-4 | ASSLGGRNNNEQF
. | TRBJ1-6 | TRBV19 | ASTDRGLSPLH
once | TRBJ2-3 | TRBV21-1 | ASSKVHGLTAGTDTQY
. | TRBJ1-2 | TRBV19 | ASTPEEYYGYT
. | TRBJ2-7 | TRBV30 | AWSPVSYEQY
. | TRBJ1-2 | TRBV7-2 | ASSLSGTGGRRNGYT
. | TRBJ1-2 | TRBV19 | ASSRDRAYGYT
. | TRBJ2-4 | TRBV24-1 | ATSDLGLLAKNIQY
. | TRBJ1-2 | TRBV19 | ASSIGRGGYT
. | TRBJ2-3 | TRBV9 | ASSVVASGGTDTQY
few | TRBJ1-2 | TRBV3-1/TRBV3-2 | ASSLGQGDYGYT
. | TRBJ1-5 | TRBV4-3 | ASSQDLQGNQPQH
. | TRBJ1-1 | TRBV7-2 | ASSPRRGRVGTEAF
. | TRBJ2-7 | TRBV3-1/TRBV3-2 | ASSPGQEQY
. | TRBJ1-2 | TRBV21-1 | ASSLNRTGNYGYT
once | TRBJ2-1 | TRBV11-3 | ASAAGGGASNEQF
. | TRBJ2-3 | TRBV4-1 | ASSQGGQFTDTQY
. | TRBJ2-7 | TRBV5-6 | ASSSGTDYEQY
. | TRBJ2-3 | TRBV5-1 | ASSWSGASTDTQY
. | TRBJ1-6 | TRBV5-1 | ASGSGNSPLH
once | TRBJ1-2 | TRBV7-8 | ASSLGIRVGRNYGYT
. | TRBJ2-1 | TRBV10-3 | AISVLGSYNEQF
. | TRBJ2-2 | TRBV5-4 | ASSLDNDRAGELF
. | TRBJ2-7 | TRBV7-9 | ASSSPSSVLEQY
. | TRBJ1-1 | TRBV4-3 | ASSQDGQFTAEAF